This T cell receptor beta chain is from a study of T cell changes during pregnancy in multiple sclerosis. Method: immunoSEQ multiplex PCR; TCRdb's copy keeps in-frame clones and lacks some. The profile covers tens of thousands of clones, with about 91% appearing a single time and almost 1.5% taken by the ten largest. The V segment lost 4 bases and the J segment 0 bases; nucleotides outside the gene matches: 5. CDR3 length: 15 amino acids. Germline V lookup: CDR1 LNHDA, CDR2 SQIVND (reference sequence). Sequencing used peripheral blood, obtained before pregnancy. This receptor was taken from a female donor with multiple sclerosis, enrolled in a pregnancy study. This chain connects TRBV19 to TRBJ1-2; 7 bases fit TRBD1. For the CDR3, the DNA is TGTGCCAGTAGTACGGGGACAGTCTCTAACTATGGCTACACCTTC. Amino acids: CASSTGTVSNYGYTF. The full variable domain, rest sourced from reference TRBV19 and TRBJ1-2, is DGGITQSPKYLFRKEGQNVTLSCEQNLNHDAMYWYRQDPGQGLRLIYYSQIVNDFQKGDIAEGYSVSREKKESFPLTVTSAQKNPTAFYLCASSTGTVSNYGYTFGSGTRLTVV.